The clone carrying this T cell receptor beta chain was recorded once. Source study methods: Reference gene primers were amplified, and this amplification served to estimate nucleated cell counts. Repertoires were generated with immunoSEQ multiplex PCR, while TCRdb's copy carries only in-frame clones and drops some. V and J calls and clone size follow that table, whereas D and trimming were derived from the DNA. The data show some 71,000 clones, with 90% seen just once and over 4% held by the top ten. V was trimmed by 0 bases and J by 0 bases, leaving 8 bases between them. This CDR3 is 15 amino acids long. The V gene's germline CDR1 is LGHDT and CDR2 YNNKEL (reference sequence). The data stem from a study of blood T cell repertoires in COVID-19. Background on the study: Spain, Italy and the United States supplied samples that represented acute and convalescent COVID-19. Nucleic acid was either cDNA or gDNA, and it came from T cells, B-cell-depleted T cells, or PBMCs.

This chain connects TRBV3-1 (or the pseudogene TRBV3-2) to TRBJ1-1; TRBD1 might be the D (5 bases). The sequenced material came from peripheral blood. The TCR comes from a woman under 30 with acute or convalescent COVID-19. This CDR3 reads CASSQEGGMNTEAFF. Written as DNA, the CDR3 is TGTGCCAGCAGCCAAGAGGGGGGAATGAACACTGAAGCTTTCTTT.